These 10 T cell receptor beta chains were sequenced from one sample in a study of post-analysis software for immune sequencing data. The study's findings and limits: Relative to controls, patients had roughly five TRBV segments at higher frequency, with TRBV5-6, TRBV5-1 and TRBV20-1 among these.

Tagging with unique molecular identifiers was a feature of the TCR beta cDNA libraries. MiXCR was run by TCRdb on the PCR reads, yielding one entry per CDR3 protein. Of about 770,000 distinct CDR3 sequences in the sample, around 45% were seen once. These TCRs are of unknown antigen specificity. The sequenced sample consisted of blood. The receptors originated from a girl under 18 with multiple sclerosis.

This chain connects TRBV5-1 to TRBJ2-1; TRBD2 might be the D (7 bases). Looked up from germline, CDR1 is SGHRS and CDR2 is YFSETQ. Trimming removed 5 bases at V and 5 bases at J, with 17 bases between. The CDR3 is 15 residues long. In DNA form, the CDR3 reads TGCGCCAGCAGTTCGAGGGGGAGGGCCGACAATGAGCAGTTCTTC. Translating it yields CASSSRGRADNEQFF.

The rearrangement joins TRBV3-1 to TRBJ2-3, with D perhaps given as TRBD1 or TRBD2 (5 bases each). Germline loops: CDR1 LGHDT, CDR2 YNNKEL (reference sequence). The V and J ends lost 1 base and 13 bases respectively, with 12 bases between them. The CDR3 length is 12 residues. In nucleotides, the CDR3 is TGTGCCAGCAGCCAAGTCCAGGGACGGAAGTATTTT. Translating it yields CASSQVQGRKYF.

The chain uses TRBV15 and TRBJ2-1, with 7 nucleotides matching TRBD2. The germline gives CDR1 LNHNV, CDR2 YYDKDF (reference sequence). Trimming removed 5 bases from V and 4 bases from J; junction bases left unmatched: 5. The CDR3 is made up of 14 amino acids. The CDR3 DNA reads TGTGCCACCAGCGGGGGGGTCGAGTACAATGAGCAGTTCTTC. Translating gives CATSGGVEYNEQFF.

This clonotype occurred many times. The gene calls are TRBV7-2 and TRBJ1-2; D ambiguous. The germline V and J ends were trimmed by 2 bases and 4 bases, with 5 bases remaining between them. CDR1 and CDR2 from the germline V gene are SGHTA and FQGNSA. CDR3 length: 12 residues. Here the CDR3 reads CASSLLVYGYTF. Here the CDR3 DNA reads TGTGCCAGCAGCTTATTGGTCTATGGCTACACCTTC. Drawing the rest from reference TRBV7-2 and TRBJ1-2, the complete variable domain is GAGVSQSPSNKVTEKGKDVELRCDPISGHTALYWYRQSLGQGLEFLIYFQGNSAPDKSGLPSDRFSAERTGGSVSTLTIQRTQQEDSAVYLCASSLLVYGYTFGSGTRLTVV.

The rearrangement joins TRBV7-2 to TRBJ1-2; D uncertain. The CDR3 has 14 amino acids. V was pared by 8 bases and J by 4 bases, with 17 bases between. The germline gives CDR1 SGHTA, CDR2 FQGNSA. CDR3 in DNA: TGTGCCAGCGCCTGGGAGGGCGTCAGCTATGGCTACACCTTC. Its protein product is CASAWEGVSYGYTF.

This chain joins TRBV6-2 or TRBV6-3 and TRBJ2-7; tentative D call: TRBD1 (6 bases). V lost 6 bases to trimming and J lost 7 bases, with 19 bases between them. The CDR3 totals 14 residues. Germline CDR1 and CDR2: MNHEY and SVGEGT. CDR3 nucleotide sequence: TGTGCCAGCAGCCCTCTAGGGGGACGGGGTGAGCAGTACTTC. It encodes CASSPLGGRGEQYF.

The chain links TRBV12-3 or TRBV12-4 to TRBJ2-1, with 11 positions matching TRBD2. The junction had 11 bases not matched to a gene; V was cut back by 8 bases and J by 8 bases. CDR3 length: 15 amino acids. CDR3 nucleotides: TGTGCCAGCCGGCAGACTAGCGGGACCGGTCATGAGCAGTTCTTC. Translation: CASRQTSGTGHEQFF.

The chain uses TRBV20-1 and TRBJ2-4, with D perhaps matching TRBD2 (5 bases). The ends were cut back, 2 bases at V and 0 bases at J, with 8 bases in the middle. The germline gives CDR1 DFQATT, CDR2 SNEGSKA (reference sequence). This CDR3 spans 14 amino acids. CDR3 loop: CSARRTLAKNIQYF. Here the CDR3 DNA reads TGCAGTGCTAGAAGGACTCTAGCCAAAAACATTCAGTACTTC.

The chain uses TRBV5-1 and TRBJ1-1; the D gene is possibly TRBD1 (5 bases). This CDR3 spans 13 amino acids. Trimming removed 4 bases at V and 3 bases at J, with 10 bases between. CDR1 and CDR2 (germline): SGHRS, YFSETQ. This CDR3 is CASSRVRDTEAFF. The CDR3 DNA sequence: TGCGCCAGCAGCCGCGTCAGGGACACTGAAGCTTTCTTT.

The chain links TRBV20-1 to TRBJ2-7, with TRBD1 matching over 10 bases. The CDR3 runs to 18 residues. Germline CDR1 and CDR2: DFQATT and SNEGSKA (reference sequence). V was clipped by 2 bases and J by 3 bases; unmatched bases: 16. In DNA form, the CDR3 reads TGCAGTGCTAGACGGGACAGGGGACCAGCGGGGACCATCTACGAGCAGTACTTC. It encodes CSARRDRGPAGTIYEQYF.